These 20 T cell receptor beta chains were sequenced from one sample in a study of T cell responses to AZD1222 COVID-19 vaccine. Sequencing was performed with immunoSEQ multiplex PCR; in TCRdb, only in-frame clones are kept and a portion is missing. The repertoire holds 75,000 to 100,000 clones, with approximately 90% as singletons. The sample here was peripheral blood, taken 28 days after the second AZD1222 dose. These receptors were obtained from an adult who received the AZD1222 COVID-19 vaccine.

CDR3 nucleotide sequence: TGTGCCAGCACCAAGAACACTGAAGCTTTCTTT. Amino acid sequence: CASTKNTEAFF. This chain uses TRBV28 with TRBJ1-1, with D uncertain. V was shortened by 7 bases and J by 1 base, with 4 bases between the two germline ends. The CDR3 sequence is 11 residues long. Germline CDR1 and CDR2: MDHEN and SYDVKM.

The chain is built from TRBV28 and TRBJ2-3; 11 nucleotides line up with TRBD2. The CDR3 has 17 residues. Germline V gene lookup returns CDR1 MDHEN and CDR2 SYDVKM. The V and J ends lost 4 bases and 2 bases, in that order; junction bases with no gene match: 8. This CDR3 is CASSSPGLAVLTDTQYF. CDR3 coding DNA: TGTGCCAGCAGTTCTCCGGGACTAGCGGTGCTCACAGATACGCAGTATTTT.

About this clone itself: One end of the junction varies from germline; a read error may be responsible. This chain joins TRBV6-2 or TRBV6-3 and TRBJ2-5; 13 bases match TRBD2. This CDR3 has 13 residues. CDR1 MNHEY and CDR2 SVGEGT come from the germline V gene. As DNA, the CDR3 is TGTGCCAGCAGCCCCGGGGGACTAGCGGGACTGGACTTC. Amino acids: CASSPGGLAGLDF.

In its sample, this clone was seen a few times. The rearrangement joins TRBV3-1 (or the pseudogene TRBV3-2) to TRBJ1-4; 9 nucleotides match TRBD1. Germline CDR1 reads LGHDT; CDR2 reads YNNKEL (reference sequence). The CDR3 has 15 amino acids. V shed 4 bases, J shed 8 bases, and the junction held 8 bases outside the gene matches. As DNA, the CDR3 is TGTGCCAGCAGCCCCCACCCGGGACAGGGCGAAAAACTGTTTTTT. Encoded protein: CASSPHPGQGEKLFF.

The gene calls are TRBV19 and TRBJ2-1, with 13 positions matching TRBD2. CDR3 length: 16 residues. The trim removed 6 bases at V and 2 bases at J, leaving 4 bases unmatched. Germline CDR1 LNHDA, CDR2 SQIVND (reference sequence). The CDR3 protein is CASRDGLAGAYNEQFF. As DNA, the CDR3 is TGTGCCAGTAGGGATGGACTAGCGGGGGCCTACAATGAGCAGTTCTTC. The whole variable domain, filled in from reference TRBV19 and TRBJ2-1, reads DGGITQSPKYLFRKEGQNVTLSCEQNLNHDAMYWYRQDPGQGLRLIYYSQIVNDFQKGDIAEGYSVSREKKESFPLTVTSAQKNPTAFYLCASRDGLAGAYNEQFFGPGTRLTVL.

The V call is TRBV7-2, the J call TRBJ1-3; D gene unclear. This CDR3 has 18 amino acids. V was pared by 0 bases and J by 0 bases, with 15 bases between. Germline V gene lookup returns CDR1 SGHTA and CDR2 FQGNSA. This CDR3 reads CASSLAAGRWSSGNTIYF. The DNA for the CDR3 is TGTGCCAGCAGCTTAGCGGCTGGGAGATGGAGCTCTGGAAACACCATATATTTT. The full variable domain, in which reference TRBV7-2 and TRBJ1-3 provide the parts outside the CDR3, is GAGVSQSPSNKVTEKGKDVELRCDPISGHTALYWYRQSLGQGLEFLIYFQGNSAPDKSGLPSDRFSAERTGGSVSTLTIQRTQQEDSAVYLCASSLAAGRWSSGNTIYFGEGSWLTVV.

The CDR3 loop is CASSEEWGRFGELFF. Written as DNA, the CDR3 is TGTGCCAGCAGTGAAGAGTGGGGGCGCTTCGGGGAGCTGTTTTTT. The chain recombines TRBV2 with TRBJ2-2; TRBD1 might be the D (6 bases). Germline V gene lookup returns CDR1 SNHLY and CDR2 FYNNEI. CDR3 length: 15 residues. V was shortened by 1 base and J by 7 bases, with 13 bases between the two germline ends.

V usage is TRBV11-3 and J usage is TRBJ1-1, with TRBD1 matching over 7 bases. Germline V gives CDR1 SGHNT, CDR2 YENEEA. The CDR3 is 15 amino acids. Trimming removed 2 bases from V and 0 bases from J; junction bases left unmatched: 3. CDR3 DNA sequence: TGTGCCAGCAGCTTACGGGACAGATTGAACACTGAAGCTTTCTTT. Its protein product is CASSLRDRLNTEAFF.

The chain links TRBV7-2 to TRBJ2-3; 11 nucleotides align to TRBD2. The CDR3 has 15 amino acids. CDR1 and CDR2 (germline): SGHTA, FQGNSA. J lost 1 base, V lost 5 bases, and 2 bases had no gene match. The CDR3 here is CASSTSGGRTDTQYF. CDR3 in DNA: TGTGCCAGCAGCACTAGCGGGGGACGCACAGATACGCAGTATTTT.

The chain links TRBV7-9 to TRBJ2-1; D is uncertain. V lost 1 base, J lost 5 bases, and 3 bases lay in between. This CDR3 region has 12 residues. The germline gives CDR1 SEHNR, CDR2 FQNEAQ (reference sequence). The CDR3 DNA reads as TGTGCCAGCAGCTTAGTCGACAATGAGCAGTTCTTC. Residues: CASSLVDNEQFF. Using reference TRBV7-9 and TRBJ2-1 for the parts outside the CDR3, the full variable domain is DTGVSQNPRHKITKRGQNVTFRCDPISEHNRLYWYRQTLGQGPEFLTYFQNEAQLEKSRLLSDRFSAERPKGSFSTLEIQRTEQGDSAMYLCASSLVDNEQFFGPGTRLTVL.

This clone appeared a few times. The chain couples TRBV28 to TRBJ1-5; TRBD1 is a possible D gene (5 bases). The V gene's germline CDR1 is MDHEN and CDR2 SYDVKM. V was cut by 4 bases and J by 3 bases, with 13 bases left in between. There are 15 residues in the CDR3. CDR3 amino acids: CASSWGQGDNQPQHF. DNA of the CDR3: TGTGCCAGCAGTTGGGGTCAGGGCGACAATCAGCCCCAGCATTTT.

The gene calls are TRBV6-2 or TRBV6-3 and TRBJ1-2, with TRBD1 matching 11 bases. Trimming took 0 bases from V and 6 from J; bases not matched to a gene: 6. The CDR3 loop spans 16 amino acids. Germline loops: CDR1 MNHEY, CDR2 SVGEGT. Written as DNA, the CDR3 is TGTGCCAGCAGTTACTCGAAGGGGGACAGGGGGAATGGCTACACCTTC. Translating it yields CASSYSKGDRGNGYTF.

CDR3 nucleotide sequence: TGTGCCAGTAGTAGGGGTTTTTCAGCCTCCTACGAGCAGTACTTC. Encoded protein: CASSRGFSASYEQYF. The rearrangement links TRBV19 to TRBJ2-7, with D unclear. Trimming pared 4 bases from V and 0 bases from J, leaving 13 bases between. The CDR3 runs 15 residues. The V gene's germline CDR1 is LNHDA and CDR2 SQIVND (reference sequence). Variable domain in full (rest from reference TRBV19 and TRBJ2-7): DGGITQSPKYLFRKEGQNVTLSCEQNLNHDAMYWYRQDPGQGLRLIYYSQIVNDFQKGDIAEGYSVSREKKESFPLTVTSAQKNPTAFYLCASSRGFSASYEQYFGPGTRLTVT.

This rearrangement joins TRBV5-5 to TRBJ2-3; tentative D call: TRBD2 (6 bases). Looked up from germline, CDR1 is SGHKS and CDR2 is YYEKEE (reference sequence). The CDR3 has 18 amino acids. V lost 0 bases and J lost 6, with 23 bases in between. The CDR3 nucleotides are TGTGCCAGCAGCTTGGGACTAGTTTTAAGTGGGCGCGCGGATACGCAGTATTTT. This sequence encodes CASSLGLVLSGRADTQYF.

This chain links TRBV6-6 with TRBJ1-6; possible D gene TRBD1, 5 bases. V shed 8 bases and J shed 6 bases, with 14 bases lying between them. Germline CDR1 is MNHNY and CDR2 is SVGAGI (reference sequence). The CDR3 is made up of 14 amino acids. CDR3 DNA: TGTGCCAGCCTCCGGGACCTTGGTAATTCACCCCTCCACTTT. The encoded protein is CASLRDLGNSPLHF.

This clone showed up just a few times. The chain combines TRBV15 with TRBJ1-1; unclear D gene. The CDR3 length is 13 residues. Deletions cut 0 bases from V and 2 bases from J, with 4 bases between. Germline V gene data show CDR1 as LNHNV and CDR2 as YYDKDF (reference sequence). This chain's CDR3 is CATSRDPNTEAFF. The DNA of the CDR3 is TGTGCCACCAGCAGAGACCCTAACACTGAAGCTTTCTTT.

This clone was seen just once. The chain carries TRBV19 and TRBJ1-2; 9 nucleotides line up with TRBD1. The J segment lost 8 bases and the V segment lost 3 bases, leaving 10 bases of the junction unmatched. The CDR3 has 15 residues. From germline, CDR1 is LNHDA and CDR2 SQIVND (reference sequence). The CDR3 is CASSIPGGQGYGYTF. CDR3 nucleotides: TGTGCCAGTAGTATCCCCGGGGGACAGGGATACGGCTACACCTTC.

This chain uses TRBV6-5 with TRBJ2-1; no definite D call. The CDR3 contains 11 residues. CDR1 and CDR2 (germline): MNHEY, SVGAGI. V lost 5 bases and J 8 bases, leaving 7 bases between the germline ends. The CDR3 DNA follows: TGTGCCAGCAGTCAAACCTATGAGCAGTTCTTC. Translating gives CASSQTYEQFF.

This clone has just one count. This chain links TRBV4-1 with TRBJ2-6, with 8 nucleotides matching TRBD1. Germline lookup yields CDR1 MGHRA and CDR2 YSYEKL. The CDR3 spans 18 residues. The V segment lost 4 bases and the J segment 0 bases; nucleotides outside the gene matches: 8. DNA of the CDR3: TGCGCCAGCAGCCTCTACCAGGGGGCCTTCTCTGGGGCCAACGTCCTGACTTTC. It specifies CASSLYQGAFSGANVLTF.

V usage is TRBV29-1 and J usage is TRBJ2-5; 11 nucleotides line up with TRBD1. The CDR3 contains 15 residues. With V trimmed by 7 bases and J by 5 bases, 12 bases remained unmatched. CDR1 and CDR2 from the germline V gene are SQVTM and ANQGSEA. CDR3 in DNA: TGCAGCGCCACCTCAGGACAGGGGGCAGGGGAGACCCAGTACTTC. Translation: CSATSGQGAGETQYF.